These 26 T cell receptor beta chains originate from one sample sequenced in a study of OX40 agonist ivuxolimab in advanced cancers. Library method: the immunoSEQ multiplex PCR assay. In its TCRdb copy, this immuneACCESS table keeps in-frame sequences only and misses some clones. Where compared with another copy, unresolved V genes explain less than half of these, and the others have no known cause. Across this sample there are roughly 60,000 clones, with about 90% seen only once. 11% to 15% of the sample belongs to the ten largest clones. The source was CD4+ or CD8+ T cells sorted from blood, collected in a trial of the OX40 agonist ivuxolimab. Every receptor here comes from an adult with an advanced solid tumor such as melanoma, head and neck, liver or kidney cancer.

The chain combines TRBV10-3 with TRBJ2-6; TRBD1 might be the D (5 bases). The CDR3 has 18 residues. Trimming stripped 5 bases from V and 5 bases from J, with 22 bases between. Germline V lookup: CDR1 ENHRY, CDR2 SYGVKD. CDR3 protein: CAISRQICIQSRANVLTF. Written as DNA, the CDR3 is TGTGCCATCAGTAGACAGATCTGTATACAAAGTCGGGCCAACGTCCTGACTTTC.

This clone was detected only a few times. The chain uses TRBV28 and TRBJ2-7; 11 nucleotides line up with TRBD2. CDR3 length equals 15 residues. V shed 3 bases and J 6 bases; nucleotides not matched to a gene: 7. CDR1 is MDHEN, CDR2 SYDVKM, per germline. CDR3 region: CASSLAVAGGREQYF. CDR3 coding DNA: TGTGCCAGCAGTTTGGCGGTAGCGGGAGGGCGCGAGCAGTACTTC. Full variable domain (outside the CDR3, taken from reference TRBV28 and TRBJ2-7): DVKVTQSSRYLVKRTGEKVFLECVQDMDHENMFWYRQDPGLGLRLIYFSYDVKMKEKGDIPEGYSVSREKKERFSLILESASTNQTSMYLCASSLAVAGGREQYFGPGTRLTVT.

This clone was seen once. V and J are TRBV7-8 and TRBJ2-4, with 8 positions matching TRBD2. The CDR3 runs 18 residues. Germline values: CDR1 SGHVS, CDR2 FQNEAQ. Trimming cost V 2 bases and J 1 base; bases outside gene matches: 10. CDR3 residues: CASSLKLEREWAKNIQYF. CDR3 bases: TGTGCCAGCAGCTTAAAGCTTGAGCGGGAGTGGGCCAAAAACATTCAGTACTTC.

This clone was seen just once. The chain employs TRBV6-1 and TRBJ1-1; D remains unclear. CDR1 and CDR2 from the germline V gene are MNHNS and SASEGT. The CDR3 has 14 residues. V lost 8 bases and J 0 bases, leaving 13 bases between the germline ends. The DNA of the CDR3 is TGTGCCAGCCAGACGGCACAGATGAACACTGAAGCTTTCTTT. Its translation is CASQTAQMNTEAFF.

This chain links TRBV28 with TRBJ2-3; TRBD2 matches 8 bases. The CDR3 has 15 amino acids. V was pared by 6 bases and J by 0 bases, with 5 bases of the junction left unmatched. CDR1 and CDR2 from the germline V gene are MDHEN and SYDVKM. The CDR3 DNA is TGTGCCAGCAGAGGAAGCGGGAGCAGCACAGATACGCAGTATTTT. Amino acids: CASRGSGSSTDTQYF.

This chain connects TRBV5-1 to TRBJ2-2; a weak D match, TRBD1 (5 bases). Between the trimmed V and J ends, which lost 1 base and 4 bases, there was a span of 11 bases. The CDR3 has 15 residues. Germline-derived CDR1 and CDR2 are SGHRS and YFSETQ. CDR3 in amino acids: CASSLNTGVTGELFF. For the CDR3, the DNA is TGCGCCAGCAGCTTGAATACAGGAGTCACCGGGGAGCTGTTTTTT.

V gene TRBV7-3 combines with J gene TRBJ1-6, with a possible D match to TRBD1 (5 bases). Germline values: CDR1 SGHTA, CDR2 FQGTGA. CDR3 length: 14 amino acids. V gave up 1 base and J gave up 8 bases, with 9 bases separating them. CDR3 bases: TGTGCCAGCAGCTTAAATCGGGGGTATTCACCCCTCCACTTT. It codes for CASSLNRGYSPLHF.

The rearrangement joins TRBV27 to TRBJ2-7, with D perhaps TRBD1 or TRBD2 (5 bases each). The V gene lost 2 bases and the J gene lost 6 bases, with 11 bases spanning the gap. There are 13 residues in the CDR3. The germline V gene has CDR1 MNHEY and CDR2 SMNVEV (reference sequence). The CDR3 here is CASSLEGPGEQYF. CDR3 DNA: TGTGCCAGCAGTTTAGAGGGACCGGGCGAGCAGTACTTC.

The chain uses TRBV6-5 and TRBJ1-1, with 7 bases aligning to TRBD1. With 7 bases clipped from V and 5 bases from J, the junction kept 13 bases outside the gene matches. The V gene's germline CDR1 is MNHEY and CDR2 SVGAGI. There are 15 residues in the CDR3. CDR3 region: CASNKGPGGLTEAFF. CDR3 DNA sequence: TGTGCCAGCAACAAGGGTCCAGGGGGACTTACTGAAGCTTTCTTT.

The chain combines TRBV25-1 with TRBJ2-2; maybe TRBD2 (6 bases). The germline V gene encodes CDR1 MGHDK and CDR2 SYGVNS. The CDR3 contains 15 residues. Trimming left V 1 base short and J 2 bases short, with 8 bases between. This CDR3 reads CASSEWRGNTGELFF. CDR3 nucleotides: TGTGCCAGCAGTGAATGGCGGGGTAACACCGGGGAGCTGTTTTTT. Full variable domain (missing parts from reference TRBV25-1 and TRBJ2-2): EADIYQTPRYLVIGTGKKITLECSQTMGHDKMYWYQQDPGMELHLIHYSYGVNSTEKGDLSSESTVSRIRTEHFPLTLESARPSHTSQYLCASSEWRGNTGELFFGEGSRLTVL.

This clone was found a few times. The gene calls are TRBV20-1 and TRBJ1-1; no clear D. The germline V gene encodes CDR1 DFQATT and CDR2 SNEGSKA (reference sequence). V lost 0 bases to trimming and J lost 6 bases, with 5 bases between them. The CDR3 totals 11 residues. As DNA, the CDR3 is TGCAGTGCTAGAGACGAGTCTGAAGCTTTCTTT. Amino acids: CSARDESEAFF.

Written as DNA, the CDR3 is TGTGCAAGTCGCTTTGGACTAGCGGGAGGGCCGGATACGCAGTATTTT. This translates into CASRFGLAGGPDTQYF. The chain links TRBV12-2 to TRBJ2-3; TRBD2 is the table's D call and was not checked against the DNA. TRBV12-2 is described as a pseudogene. The CDR3 is 16 residues long.

This CDR3 reads CASTLSGLSYNEQFF. The CDR3 nucleotides are TGTGCCAGCACCCTTAGTGGGTTATCCTACAATGAGCAGTTCTTC. This sequence joins TRBV7-2 and TRBJ2-1, with D unresolved. The CDR3 extends over 15 amino acids. Deletions cut 7 bases from V and 1 base from J, with 14 bases between. Germline V gene data show CDR1 as SGHTA and CDR2 as FQGNSA.

The chain carries TRBV28 and TRBJ2-6, with a possible D match to TRBD1 (5 bases). CDR3 length: 13 residues. Germline V gives CDR1 MDHEN, CDR2 SYDVKM. Trimming pared 7 bases from V and 4 bases from J, leaving 8 bases between. The CDR3 DNA is TGTGCCAGCATCAGGGCCGGGGCCAACGTCCTGACTTTC. It is translated as CASIRAGANVLTF.

The V and J genes are TRBV7-9 and TRBJ2-5; the D is unclear. The CDR3 runs 12 residues. Germline-derived CDR1 and CDR2 are SEHNR and FQNEAQ (reference sequence). V lost 3 bases, J lost 5 bases, and 7 bases lay in between. The DNA of the CDR3 is TGTGCCAGCAGCTTTGTGGGCGAGACCCAGTACTTC. The encoded protein is CASSFVGETQYF.

The chain joins TRBV5-1 to TRBJ2-5; 8 nucleotides match TRBD1. The germline V gene has CDR1 SGHRS and CDR2 YFSETQ. The CDR3 runs to 14 residues. With V trimmed by 4 bases and J by 4 bases, 6 bases remained unmatched. CDR3 DNA: TGCGCCAGCAGCCCGTTACAGGGGGGAGAGACCCAGTACTTC. Its protein is CASSPLQGGETQYF.

This chain connects TRBV11-2 to TRBJ1-1; no definite D call. The V end lost 5 bases, the J end lost 5 bases, and 9 bases lay between the germline ends. This CDR3 region has 12 residues. Germline CDR1 reads SGHAT; CDR2 reads FQNNGV. This CDR3 reads CASSASRTEAFF. The CDR3 coding sequence is TGTGCCAGCAGCGCCAGTAGGACTGAAGCTTTCTTT.

The J gene is TRBJ2-1, the V gene TRBV7-6; 8 positions agree with TRBD2. Germline-derived CDR1 and CDR2 are SGHVS and FNYEAQ. The CDR3 runs 16 residues. Unmatched junction bases numbered 6, after V lost 5 bases and J lost 0 bases. In DNA, the CDR3 is TGTGCCAGCAGCCGTACTAGCGGAAGCTCCTACAATGAGCAGTTCTTC. Amino acids: CASSRTSGSSYNEQFF.

This clone was seen once. V and J are TRBV7-2 and TRBJ2-7; 7 bases are shared with TRBD1. This CDR3 region has 12 residues. In germline, CDR1 is SGHTA, CDR2 FQGNSA. V was pared by 5 bases and J by 6 bases, with 4 bases of the junction left unmatched. CDR3: CASSPGTVEQYF. CDR3 DNA sequence: TGTGCCAGCAGCCCTGGGACAGTCGAGCAGTACTTC.

The CDR3 loop is CASSLTKGLAATDTQYF. The CDR3 nucleotides are TGTGCCAGCAGCTTAACCAAGGGACTAGCGGCCACAGATACGCAGTATTTT. The chain employs TRBV7-3 and TRBJ2-3, with 11 bases that match TRBD2. The CDR3 runs 17 residues. Trimming at V came to 0 bases and at J to 2 bases, leaving 4 bases not matched to a gene. From germline, CDR1 is SGHTA and CDR2 FQGTGA.

The gene calls are TRBV19 and TRBJ1-1; no clear D gene. Deletions cut 3 bases from V and 2 bases from J, with 10 bases between. Germline V CDR1 and CDR2: LNHDA, SQIVND (reference sequence). This CDR3 contains 14 residues. CDR3 region: CASSIRQLNTEAFF. DNA of the CDR3: TGTGCCAGTAGTATCCGCCAGCTAAACACTGAAGCTTTCTTT.

The V and J genes are TRBV7-2 and TRBJ2-7, with TRBD1 matching 12 bases. Germline lookup yields CDR1 SGHTA and CDR2 FQGNSA. The CDR3 is 14 amino acids. The trim removed 4 bases at V and 6 bases at J, leaving 4 bases unmatched. CDR3 bases: TGTGCCAGCAGCTACCGGGACAGGGGGCGCGAGCAGTACTTC. This codes for CASSYRDRGREQYF.

This chain links TRBV2 with TRBJ1-5, with D uncertain. CDR3 size: 13 residues. The V gene's germline CDR1 is SNHLY and CDR2 FYNNEI. V was clipped by 7 bases and J by 2 bases, with 9 bases between them. CDR3 DNA: TGTGCCAGCACCCTTGAGGGCAATCAGCCCCAGCATTTT. Translation gives CASTLEGNQPQHF.

This clone appeared once. The V call is TRBV9, the J call TRBJ2-5, with TRBD2 identical over 7 bases. The CDR3 is made up of 14 amino acids. V shed 0 bases and J 5 bases; nucleotides not matched to a gene: 4. Germline CDR1 SGDLS, CDR2 YYNGEE. The CDR3 here is CASSVGVGGETQYF. For the CDR3, the DNA is TGTGCCAGCAGCGTAGGTGTGGGAGGGGAGACCCAGTACTTC.

V is TRBV5-1 and J is TRBJ2-2; D tentatively reads TRBD1 or TRBD2 (6 bases each). V lost 5 bases, J lost 6 bases, and 20 bases lay in between. CDR3 length equals 16 residues. Germline CDR1 reads SGHRS; CDR2 reads YFSETQ. The CDR3 nucleotides read TGCGCCAGCAGGGGCGCGGGATACAGGGAGGCCGGGGAGCTGTTTTTT. Translation: CASRGAGYREAGELFF.

CDR3 sequence: CASRTGTGSSYEQYF. The CDR3 DNA follows: TGTGCCAGTAGGACCGGGACAGGGAGCTCCTACGAGCAGTACTTC. The chain combines TRBV19 with TRBJ2-7, with TRBD1 identical over 9 bases. CDR1 LNHDA and CDR2 SQIVND come from the germline V gene (reference sequence). After removal of 6 bases from V and 0 bases from J, the junction contained 6 bases not matched to a gene. The CDR3 covers 15 residues.